Described below is a single T cell receptor beta chain sequence and its context. This sample stems from a study of technical replicates of blood from several donors. This CDR3 has 15 amino acids. The germline gives CDR1 MNHEY, CDR2 SMNVEV (reference sequence). V was cut by 2 bases and J by 3 bases, with 10 bases left in between. Sequencing used immunoSEQ multiplex PCR; TCRdb keeps in-frame clones, though not all of them. Found here are over 75,000 clones, under 97% of them singletons; the top ten hold around 0.22%. The receptor's source is a human donor in good health. The chain recombines TRBV27 with TRBJ2-2, with D perhaps TRBD2 (5 bases). The sample was T cells isolated from PBMCs. The chain's CDR3 is CASSLRAVDTGELFF. In DNA form, the CDR3 reads TGTGCCAGCAGTTTACGAGCGGTCGACACCGGGGAGCTGTTTTTT.